A selection of T cell receptor beta chains follows, all from one sample in a study of T cell changes during pregnancy in multiple sclerosis. Generated by immunoSEQ multiplex PCR, the TCRdb table keeps only in-frame clones and is missing some. The table includes more than 30,000 clones, roughly 90% detected once. The sample was CD8+ T cells from peripheral blood mononuclear cells, taken in the second trimester of pregnancy. Every receptor here comes from a female donor with multiple sclerosis, enrolled in a pregnancy study. CDR3s include the opening cysteine and the closing phenylalanine or tryptophan. A D gene is named only where the DNA matches it firmly. The size entry is marked missing in some rows and otherwise reads once, few, many or a size class.

V gene	D gene	clone size	J gene	CDR3 protein	CDR3 DNA
TRBV9	TRBD2	-	TRBJ2-5	CASSQVAGGSETQYF	TGTGCCAGCAGCCAAGTAGCGGGAGGGTCGGAGACCCAGTACTTC
TRBV14	TRBD2	-	TRBJ2-1	CASSQAGRALSEQFF	TGTGCCAGCAGCCAAGCCGGGAGGGCCCTTTCTGAGCAGTTCTTC
TRBV18	TRBD2	-	TRBJ2-6	CASSGLSGAPGANVLTF	TGTGCCAGCTCAGGGCTTAGCGGGGCCCCCGGGGCCAACGTCCTGACTTTC
TRBV5-4	TRBD1	-	TRBJ2-3	CASSLGQGADTQYF	TGTGCCAGCAGCTTGGGGCAGGGGGCGGATACGCAGTATTTT
TRBV5-1	-	-	TRBJ1-1	CASSGTPEAEAFF	TGCGCCAGCTCCGGGACTCCTGAAGCTGAAGCTTTCTTT
TRBV27	-	-	TRBJ1-4	CASSTLQSTNEKLFF	TGTGCCAGCAGTACCCTCCAGTCAACTAATGAAAAACTGTTTTTT
TRBV27	-	-	TRBJ2-1	CASSTTGLYNEQFF	TGTGCCAGCAGTACGACAGGATTATACAATGAGCAGTTCTTC
TRBV7-9	-	-	TRBJ2-3	CASSRNRAPSTDTQYF	TGTGCCAGCAGCCGAAACAGGGCCCCAAGCACAGATACGCAGTATTTT
TRBV29-1	TRBD2	-	TRBJ2-1	CSVQGREGIYNEQFF	TGCAGCGTTCAAGGGCGGGAGGGGATTTACAATGAGCAGTTCTTC
TRBV9	-	-	TRBJ1-5	CASSPGGDSNQPQHF	TGTGCCAGCAGCCCCGGAGGGGATAGCAATCAGCCCCAGCATTTT
TRBV4-2	-	-	TRBJ1-2	CASSQAVTNYGYTF	TGTGCCAGCAGCCAAGCGGTCACGAACTATGGCTACACCTTC
TRBV9	TRBD1	-	TRBJ2-7	CASSAGTGMSYEQYF	TGTGCCAGCAGCGCCGGGACAGGGATGAGCTACGAGCAGTACTTC
TRBV9	-	-	TRBJ2-7	CASSGGREAYEQYF	TGTGCCAGCAGCGGAGGCCGGGAAGCCTACGAGCAGTACTTC
TRBV27	TRBD1	-	TRBJ2-7	CASSYRGLSGEQYF	TGTGCCAGCAGTTACAGGGGGCTTTCCGGCGAGCAGTACTTC
TRBV27	-	-	TRBJ2-2	CASSLMFGLSNTGELFF	TGTGCCAGCAGTTTAATGTTTGGACTATCGAACACCGGGGAGCTGTTTTTT
TRBV6-8	TRBD2	-	TRBJ2-1	CASNGTSVREQFF	TGTGCCAGCAATGGGACTAGCGTTCGTGAGCAGTTCTTC
TRBV7-9	TRBD2	-	TRBJ2-1	CASSPTSGSTPEQFF	TGTGCCAGCAGCCCTACTAGCGGGAGTACCCCTGAGCAGTTCTTC
TRBV5-6	TRBD1	-	TRBJ2-1	CASSFGTGWNEQFF	TGTGCCAGCAGCTTCGGGACAGGGTGGAATGAGCAGTTCTTC
TRBV27	-	-	TRBJ1-3	CASSLSGGGNTIYF	TGTGCCAGCAGTTTATCGGGGGGAGGAAACACCATATATTTT
TRBV13	-	-	TRBJ2-5	CASSLDYQETQYF	TGTGCCAGCAGCTTGGACTACCAAGAGACCCAGTACTTC
TRBV11-2	TRBD1	-	TRBJ2-7	CASSPQQGAPVEQYF	TGTGCCAGCAGCCCACAACAGGGGGCCCCCGTGGAGCAGTACTTC
TRBV29-1	-	-	TRBJ2-3	CSVDPPRSGDTQYF	TGCAGCGTTGATCCTCCTCGGTCGGGAGATACGCAGTATTTT
TRBV4-2	-	-	TRBJ2-3	CASSQEGRGTDTQYF	TGTGCCAGCAGCCAAGAGGGAAGGGGTACGGATACGCAGTATTTT
TRBV19	-	-	TRBJ1-1	CASSGLLDTEAFF	TGTGCCAGTAGTGGACTGTTGGACACTGAAGCTTTCTTT
TRBV15	TRBD1	once	TRBJ2-4	CATSPHRDRSRIQYF	TGTGCCACCAGCCCCCACCGGGACAGATCCCGGATTCAGTACTTC
TRBV27	TRBD1	-	TRBJ2-7	CASSLGTGPYEQYF	TGTGCCAGCAGTTTAGGGACAGGACCCTACGAGCAGTACTTC
TRBV30	TRBD1	-	TRBJ2-7	CAWRHKVATGDSYEQYF	TGTGCCTGGAGGCATAAGGTAGCAACAGGGGATTCCTACGAGCAGTACTTC
TRBV4-3	TRBD2	-	TRBJ2-7	CASSQDREGYEQYF	TGCGCCAGCAGCCAAGATCGGGAGGGCTACGAGCAGTACTTC
TRBV7-9	-	-	TRBJ2-6	CASSHSTGANVLTF	TGTGCCAGCAGCCACTCGACTGGGGCCAACGTCCTGACTTTC
TRBV4-2	TRBD2	-	TRBJ2-1	CASSQGTSGSPGEQFF	TGTGCCAGCAGCCAGGGGACTAGCGGGAGTCCGGGTGAGCAGTTCTTC
TRBV27	-	-	TRBJ2-3	CASSLLQGVMGTDTQYF	TGTGCCAGCAGCTTATTACAGGGTGTGATGGGGACAGATACGCAGTATTTT
TRBV11-3	TRBD1	-	TRBJ1-1	CASSSRDRGTTEAFF	TGTGCCAGCAGCTCAAGGGACAGGGGGACAACTGAAGCTTTCTTT
TRBV2	TRBD2	-	TRBJ2-1	CASSDSSSGRYRNEQFF	TGTGCCAGCAGTGATTCGTCTAGCGGGAGATATAGAAATGAGCAGTTCTTC
TRBV5-1	TRBD2	-	TRBJ2-1	CASSLPLAGGPGEQFF	TGCGCCAGCAGCTTGCCACTAGCGGGAGGGCCCGGTGAGCAGTTCTTC
TRBV29-1	TRBD1	-	TRBJ2-7	CSVALGQGYEQYF	TGCAGCGTTGCTTTGGGACAGGGCTACGAGCAGTACTTC
TRBV7-3	-	-	TRBJ1-1	CASSLTGDTEAFF	TGTGCCAGCAGCTTGACCGGAGACACTGAAGCTTTCTTT
TRBV5-1	-	-	TRBJ2-1	CASSSLGYEQFF	TGCGCCAGCAGCTCCCTAGGTTATGAGCAGTTCTTC
TRBV10-3	TRBD2	-	TRBJ2-1	CAISEGAGGHLPHNEQFF	TGTGCCATCAGTGAGGGAGCGGGAGGGCATCTCCCCCACAATGAGCAGTTCTTC
TRBV4-1	-	-	TRBJ2-4	CASSQEWDTLAKNIQYF	TGCGCCAGCAGCCAAGAGTGGGACACCTTAGCCAAAAACATTCAGTACTTC